This paragraph covers one T cell receptor beta chain sequence. The data were taken from a study of blood T cell repertoires in COVID-19. As handled by the study authors: Amplifying reference gene primers gave estimates of nucleated cell counts. Profiling relied on immunoSEQ multiplex PCR, and the TCRdb table lists in-frame clones only, not all of them. The D gene and trimming were derived from the DNA, and the V and J assignments and clone size from that table. The sample includes around 300,000 clones, around 89% of them seen just once. The sequenced sample was peripheral blood. The clonotype comes from a woman aged 45-65 years with COVID-19, enrolled during active disease.

Written as DNA, the CDR3 is TGTGCCAGCAGCGCGCATGGGGGGGAAGCCAACGTCCTGACTTTC. Translation: CASSAHGGEANVLTF. The V call is TRBV6-6, the J call TRBJ2-6, with TRBD2 matching 7 bases. Germline CDR1 and CDR2: MNHNY and SVGAGI (reference sequence). The CDR3 loop spans 15 amino acids. The ends lost 6 bases at V and 7 bases at J; junction bases unmatched: 9.